Listed here are 20 T cell receptor beta chains from one sample, sequenced in a study of OX40 agonist ivuxolimab in advanced cancers. Generated by immunoSEQ multiplex PCR, the TCRdb table keeps only in-frame clones and is missing some. Of about 120,000 clones listed, roughly 89% are singletons. The sample was CD4+ or CD8+ T cells sorted from blood, taken in a trial of the OX40 agonist ivuxolimab. All receptors come from an adult with an advanced solid tumor such as melanoma, head and neck, liver or kidney cancer.

The chain couples TRBV5-8 to TRBJ2-7; D call uncertain. CDR1 is SGHTS and CDR2 is YDEGEE in the germline V gene. V lost 4 bases and J 0 bases, leaving 14 bases between the germline ends. This CDR3 contains 15 residues. The CDR3 bases are TGTGCCAGCAGCCGAGTGGGCGGATCCTCCTACGAGCAGTACTTC. The encoded protein is CASSRVGGSSYEQYF.

The V gene is TRBV18, the J gene TRBJ2-7; TRBD2 agrees at 11 bases. The CDR3 length is 18 residues. The germline V gene has CDR1 KGHSH and CDR2 LQKENI. The V gene end was trimmed by 0 bases and the J gene end by 4 bases; junction bases not matched to a gene: 11. CDR3 sequence: CASSPPNSNSGRGYEQYF. In DNA, the CDR3 is TGTGCCAGCTCACCACCGAACTCGAATAGCGGGAGGGGGTACGAGCAGTACTTC.

V usage is TRBV19 and J usage is TRBJ1-1; D might be TRBD1 (6 bases). The CDR3 is 15 residues long. Germline V gene sequence: CDR1 LNHDA, CDR2 SQIVND (reference sequence). Between the trimmed V and J ends, which lost 3 bases and 1 base, there was a span of 12 bases. The chain's CDR3 is CASSMLQGPNTEAFF. CDR3 DNA: TGTGCCAGTAGTATGCTACAGGGACCGAACACTGAAGCTTTCTTT.

This chain uses TRBV28 with TRBJ2-2, with 7 bases aligning to TRBD2. V gave up 2 bases and J gave up 6 bases; unmatched junction bases: 3. Germline V gene sequence: CDR1 MDHEN, CDR2 SYDVKM. The CDR3 consists of 14 residues. For the CDR3, the DNA is TGTGCCAGCAGTTTAGCGGGAGCGGCCGGGGAGCTGTTTTTT. It codes for CASSLAGAAGELFF.

The V call is TRBV19, the J call TRBJ1-2, with 7 positions matching TRBD1. There are 13 residues in the CDR3. Per germline, CDR1 LNHDA and CDR2 SQIVND (reference sequence). V gave up 7 bases and J gave up 7 bases; unmatched junction bases: 9. The CDR3 DNA reads as TGTGCCAGTACTCTCCAGGGGGTTGGTGGCTACACCTTC. Protein product: CASTLQGVGGYTF.

The chain couples TRBV10-3 to TRBJ2-3; 9 bases match TRBD2. Germline values: CDR1 ENHRY, CDR2 SYGVKD. V trimming: 6 bases; J trimming: 4 bases; junction bases outside the gene matches: 17. CDR3 length equals 18 residues. In nucleotides, the CDR3 is TGTGCCATCAGGACGATAGCGGGGGCCCAAGACCCCGCAGATACGCAGTATTTT. Protein: CAIRTIAGAQDPADTQYF.

This chain uses TRBV10-2 with TRBJ1-1; D not certain. The CDR3 runs to 12 residues. V lost 3 bases and J 1 base, leaving 3 bases between the germline ends. CDR1 is WSHSY, CDR2 SAAADI, per germline. The CDR3 DNA reads TGCGCCAGCAGTGATACGAACACTGAAGCTTTCTTT. It encodes CASSDTNTEAFF.

The chain joins TRBV6-5 to TRBJ1-5; D ambiguous. V dropped 5 bases and J dropped 5 bases, with 13 bases sitting between them. CDR3 length: 14 residues. The germline V gene encodes CDR1 MNHEY and CDR2 SVGAGI. CDR3 bases: TGTGCCAGCAGTGGAGGTTGGAAGGATCAGCCCCAGCATTTT. Residues: CASSGGWKDQPQHF.

There are a few counts of this clone. The sample carries other DNA sequences with the same CDR3. The gene calls are TRBV4-1 and TRBJ2-5, with TRBD2 matching over 9 bases. Germline-derived CDR1 and CDR2 are MGHRA and YSYEKL. Trimming took 0 bases from V and 5 from J; bases not matched to a gene: 22. This CDR3 contains 21 residues. The DNA for the CDR3 is TGCGCCAGCAGCCAAGATTTCGGCCTTTACGGCGGGGGGGCGGGCCTCGAGACCCAGTACTTC. Translation: CASSQDFGLYGGGAGLETQYF.

The J gene is TRBJ2-1, the V gene TRBV9, with D perhaps matching TRBD2 (6 bases). The length of the CDR3 is 14 residues. The germline gives CDR1 SGDLS, CDR2 YYNGEE. With 0 bases removed from V and 5 bases from J, the gap between germline ends came to 9 bases. The CDR3 is CASSVGWGDNEQFF. The CDR3 DNA reads TGTGCCAGCAGCGTAGGGTGGGGGGACAATGAGCAGTTCTTC. Full variable domain (rest looked up from reference TRBV9 and TRBJ2-1): DSGVTQTPKHLITATGQRVTLRCSPRSGDLSVYWYQQSLDQGLQFLIQYYNGEERAKGNILERFSAQQFPDLHSELNLSSLELGDSALYFCASSVGWGDNEQFFGPGTRLTVL.

This clone was observed a handful of times. This chain connects TRBV7-2 to TRBJ2-4, with D perhaps TRBD1 or TRBD2 (5 bases each). CDR3 length: 14 amino acids. Germline V CDR1 and CDR2: SGHTA, FQGNSA. V lost 4 bases, J lost 7 bases, and 14 bases lay in between. The CDR3 loop reads CASSSEIWGNIQYF. In DNA form, the CDR3 reads TGTGCCAGCAGCTCGGAAATATGGGGGAACATTCAGTACTTC. The whole variable domain, filled in from reference TRBV7-2 and TRBJ2-4, reads GAGVSQSPSNKVTEKGKDVELRCDPISGHTALYWYRQSLGQGLEFLIYFQGNSAPDKSGLPSDRFSAERTGGSVSTLTIQRTQQEDSAVYLCASSSEIWGNIQYFGAGTRLSVL.

The genes are TRBV19 and TRBJ1-1; D gene unclear. From germline, CDR1 is LNHDA and CDR2 SQIVND (reference sequence). This CDR3 region has 13 residues. Between the trimmed V and J ends, which lost 10 bases and 0 bases, there was a span of 12 bases. CDR3 nucleotides: TGTGCCACCAAAACTACCATGAACACTGAAGCTTTCTTT. Encoded protein: CATKTTMNTEAFF.

V gene TRBV27 combines with J gene TRBJ2-2, with TRBD2 matching 7 bases. V lost 2 bases to trimming and J lost 1 base; unmatched junction nucleotides: 7. The CDR3 extends over 17 amino acids. Germline V CDR1 and CDR2: MNHEY, SMNVEV (reference sequence). The CDR3 sequence is CASSLTLLAVNTGELFF. The CDR3 DNA reads TGTGCCAGCAGTTTAACGCTCCTAGCGGTGAACACCGGGGAGCTGTTTTTT.

This clone has a single count. The chain joins TRBV10-3 to TRBJ1-5, with a weak D call TRBD1 (6 bases). The CDR3 is made up of 14 amino acids. Germline lookup yields CDR1 ENHRY and CDR2 SYGVKD. Trimming stripped 6 bases from V and 7 bases from J, with 16 bases between. Written as DNA, the CDR3 is TGTGCCATCAGCCGAGGGGGGGTGAGGCAGCCCCAGCATTTT. The encoded protein is CAISRGGVRQPQHF.

The CDR3 spells CASSQDRYSYEQYF. CDR3 DNA: TGTGCCAGTAGTCAAGACCGTTACAGCTACGAGCAGTACTTC. The genes are TRBV19 and TRBJ2-7; no clear D. V was shortened by 5 bases and J by 3 bases, with 14 bases between the two germline ends. In germline, CDR1 is LNHDA, CDR2 SQIVND (reference sequence). The CDR3 totals 14 residues.

The J gene is TRBJ2-2, the V gene TRBV5-1; D gene uncertain. CDR3 size: 11 residues. Trimming removed 7 bases at V and 6 bases at J, with 7 bases between. Germline CDR1 reads SGHRS; CDR2 reads YFSETQ. CDR3 loop: CASAESGELFF. The DNA for the CDR3 is TGCGCCAGCGCAGAGTCCGGGGAGCTGTTTTTT.

The chain employs TRBV7-9 and TRBJ2-3; D is perhaps TRBD1 or TRBD2 (6 bases each). Trimming pared 5 bases from V and 4 bases from J, leaving 19 bases between. The length of the CDR3 is 16 residues. Germline V gives CDR1 SEHNR, CDR2 FQNEAQ (reference sequence). The CDR3 sequence: CASSLNRAPGADTQYF. In DNA, the CDR3 is TGTGCCAGCAGCCTGAACAGGGCTCCGGGGGCAGATACGCAGTATTTT. Filled out from reference TRBV7-9 and TRBJ2-3, the complete variable domain reads DTGVSQNPRHKITKRGQNVTFRCDPISEHNRLYWYRQTLGQGPEFLTYFQNEAQLEKSRLLSDRFSAERPKGSFSTLEIQRTEQGDSAMYLCASSLNRAPGADTQYFGPGTRLTVL.

The chain employs TRBV18 and TRBJ1-3; no definite D call. Germline CDR1 is KGHSH and CDR2 is LQKENI. CDR3 size: 14 residues. The V end lost 6 bases, the J end lost 2 bases, and 11 bases lay between the germline ends. The CDR3 DNA follows: TGTGCCAGCTCCCCTGATGAGGCTGGAAACACCATATATTTT. It is translated as CASSPDEAGNTIYF.

This chain links TRBV15 with TRBJ2-7; 7 nucleotides agree with TRBD1. CDR3 length: 14 residues. The V and J ends lost 0 bases and 6 bases, in that order; junction bases with no gene match: 5. In germline, CDR1 is LNHNV, CDR2 YYDKDF (reference sequence). The CDR3 spells CATSREAGTVEQYF. As DNA, the CDR3 is TGTGCCACCAGCAGAGAAGCAGGGACAGTCGAGCAGTACTTC.

V and J are TRBV30 and TRBJ1-1; TRBD1 is a possible D gene (6 bases). Germline assignment: CDR1 GTSNPN and CDR2 SVGIG (reference sequence). This CDR3 contains 14 residues. V shed 2 bases and J shed 5 bases, with 15 bases lying between them. CDR3 protein: CAWSPRGGGTEAFF. CDR3 bases: TGTGCCTGGAGTCCCCGAGGGGGTGGGACTGAAGCTTTCTTT.